The sequence of this T cell receptor beta chain was determined in a study of cytotoxic CD8 clonotypes in ibrutinib-treated CLL. Some clones are missing from TCRdb's copy, which holds only in-frame ones; the method was immunoSEQ multiplex PCR. The table has some 150,000 clones, approximately 77% seen once. Germline V gives CDR1 SEHNR, CDR2 FQNEAQ (reference sequence). The CDR3 loop spans 14 amino acids. The J segment lost 3 bases and the V segment lost 7 bases, leaving 6 bases of the junction unmatched. The rearrangement links TRBV7-9 to TRBJ1-2; 9 bases map to TRBD1. The origin of this receptor is a human donor with chronic lymphocytic leukemia. The sequences come from PBMCs, collected after 12 months of ibrutinib treatment. CDR3 DNA: TGTGCCAGCACCACAGGGACAGGGTACTATGGCTACACCTTC. This sequence encodes CASTTGTGYYGYTF.